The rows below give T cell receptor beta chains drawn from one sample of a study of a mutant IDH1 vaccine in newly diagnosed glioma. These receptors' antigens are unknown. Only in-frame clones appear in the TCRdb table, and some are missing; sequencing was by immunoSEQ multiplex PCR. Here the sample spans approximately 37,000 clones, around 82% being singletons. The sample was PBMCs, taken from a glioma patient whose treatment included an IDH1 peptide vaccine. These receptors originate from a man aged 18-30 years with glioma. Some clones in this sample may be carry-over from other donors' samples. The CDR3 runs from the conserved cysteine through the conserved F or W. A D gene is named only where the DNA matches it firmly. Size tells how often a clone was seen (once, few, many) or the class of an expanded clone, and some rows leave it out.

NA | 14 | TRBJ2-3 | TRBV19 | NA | CATTSLRGTDTQYF | TGTGCCACGACCTCTTTACGGGGCACAGATACGCAGTATTTT
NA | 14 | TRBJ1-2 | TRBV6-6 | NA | CASSYSSGGDGYTF | TGTGCCAGCAGTTACTCGTCTGGGGGCGACGGCTACACCTTC
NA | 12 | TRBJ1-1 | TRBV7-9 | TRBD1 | CASSDRGPEAFF | TGTGCCAGCAGCGACAGGGGACCTGAAGCTTTCTTT
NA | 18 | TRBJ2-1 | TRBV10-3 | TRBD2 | CAIRPGLAGGQLRNEQFF | TGTGCCATCAGGCCGGGACTAGCGGGGGGGCAATTAAGAAATGAGCAGTTCTTC
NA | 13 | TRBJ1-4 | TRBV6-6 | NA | CASSYSTGEKLFF | TGTGCCAGCAGTTACTCGACGGGTGAAAAACTGTTTTTT
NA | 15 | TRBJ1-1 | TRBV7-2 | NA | CASSKNSGGVTEAFF | TGTGCCAGCAGCAAGAACTCCGGGGGCGTAACTGAAGCTTTCTTT
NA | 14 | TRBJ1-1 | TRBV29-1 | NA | CSVRGSLMNTEAFF | TGCAGCGTTCGAGGGTCTCTAATGAACACTGAAGCTTTCTTT
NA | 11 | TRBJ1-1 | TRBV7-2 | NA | CASKMFAEAFF | TGTGCCAGCAAAATGTTCGCTGAAGCTTTCTTT
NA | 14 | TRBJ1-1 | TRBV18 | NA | CASSPPGVNTEAFF | TGTGCCAGCTCACCTCCAGGGGTGAACACTGAAGCTTTCTTT
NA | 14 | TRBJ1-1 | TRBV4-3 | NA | CASSQGGVDTEAFF | TGCGCCAGCAGCCAGGGCGGGGTTGACACTGAAGCTTTCTTT
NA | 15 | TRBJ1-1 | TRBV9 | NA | CASSPNVRQNTEAFF | TGTGCCAGCAGCCCCAATGTAAGGCAGAACACTGAAGCTTTCTTT
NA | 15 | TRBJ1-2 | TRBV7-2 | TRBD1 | CASSLGGTGGYGYTF | TGTGCCAGCAGCTTAGGGGGTACAGGGGGGTATGGCTACACCTTC
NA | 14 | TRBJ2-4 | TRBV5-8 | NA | CASSSGGPKDIQYF | TGTGCCAGCAGCTCAGGGGGGCCGAAGGACATTCAGTACTTC
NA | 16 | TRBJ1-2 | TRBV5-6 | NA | CASSLWGGYGNYGYTF | TGTGCCAGCAGCCTTTGGGGGGGATATGGGAACTATGGCTACACCTTC
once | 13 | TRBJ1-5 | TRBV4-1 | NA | CASSQASNQPQHF | TGCGCCAGCAGCCAAGCTAGCAATCAGCCCCAGCATTTT
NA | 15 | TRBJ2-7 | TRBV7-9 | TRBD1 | CASSLGQGNSYEQYF | TGTGCCAGCAGCTTGGGACAGGGAAACTCCTACGAGCAGTACTTC
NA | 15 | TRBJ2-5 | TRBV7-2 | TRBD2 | CASSLGTSGSETQYF | TGTGCCAGCAGCTTAGGAACTAGCGGGAGTGAGACCCAGTACTTC
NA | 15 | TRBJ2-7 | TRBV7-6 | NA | CASSLGAGSSTEQYF | TGTGCCAGCAGCCTAGGGGCAGGGTCCTCTACGGAGCAGTACTTC
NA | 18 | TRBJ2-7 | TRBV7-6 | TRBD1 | CASSLVHLGQGRTSEQYF | TGTGCCAGCAGCTTAGTCCACCTCGGACAGGGAAGAACGAGCGAGCAGTACTTC
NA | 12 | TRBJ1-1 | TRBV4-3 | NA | CASSQVGTEAFF | TGCGCCAGCAGCCAAGTCGGCACTGAAGCTTTCTTT
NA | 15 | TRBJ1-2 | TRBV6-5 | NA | CASSPDRQVAYGYTF | TGTGCCAGCAGCCCCGACAGGCAAGTCGCCTATGGCTACACCTTC
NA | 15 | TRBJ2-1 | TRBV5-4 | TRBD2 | CASSLGGLAGNEQFF | TGTGCCAGCAGCTTGGGAGGACTAGCGGGGAATGAGCAGTTCTTC
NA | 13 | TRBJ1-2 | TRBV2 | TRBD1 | CARVDRESHGYTF | TGTGCCAGGGTGGACAGGGAAAGCCATGGCTACACCTTC
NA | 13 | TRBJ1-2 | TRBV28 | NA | CASRSRDLRGYTF | TGTGCCAGCAGATCTCGGGACTTGCGGGGCTACACCTTC
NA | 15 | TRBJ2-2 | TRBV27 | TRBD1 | CASSLKGAPTGELFF | TGTGCCAGCAGTTTAAAGGGGGCTCCCACCGGGGAGCTGTTTTTT
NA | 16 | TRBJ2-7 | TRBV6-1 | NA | CASSVRVTRKMGEQYF | TGTGCCAGCAGTGTCAGGGTGACCCGAAAGATGGGCGAGCAGTACTTC
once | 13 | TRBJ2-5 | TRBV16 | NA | CASSQWYEETQYF | TGTGCCAGCAGCCAATGGTATGAAGAGACCCAGTACTTC
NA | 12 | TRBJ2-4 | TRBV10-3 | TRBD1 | CAIGGQGNIQYF | TGTGCCATCGGGGGACAGGGGAACATTCAGTACTTC
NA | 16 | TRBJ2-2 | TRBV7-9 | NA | CASSPTWGPDTGELFF | TGTGCCAGCAGCCCTACCTGGGGTCCGGACACCGGGGAGCTGTTTTTT
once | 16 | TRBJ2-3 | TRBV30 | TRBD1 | CAWRGHRQGVWDTQYF | TGTGCCTGGAGGGGACATAGACAGGGAGTATGGGATACGCAGTATTTT
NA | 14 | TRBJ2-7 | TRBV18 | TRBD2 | CASSPTGLSYEQYF | TGTGCCAGCTCACCAACGGGACTATCCTACGAGCAGTACTTC
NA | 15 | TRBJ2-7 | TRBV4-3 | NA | CASSQVKSGLYEQYF | TGCGCCAGCAGCCAAGTAAAGTCAGGGCTCTACGAGCAGTACTTC
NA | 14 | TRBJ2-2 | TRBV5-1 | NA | CASNRGDGTGELFF | TGCGCCAGCAACCGCGGGGATGGCACCGGGGAGCTGTTTTTT
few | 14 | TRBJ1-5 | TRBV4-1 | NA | CASSHPMGGQPQHF | TGCGCCAGCAGCCACCCTATGGGGGGTCAGCCCCAGCATTTT
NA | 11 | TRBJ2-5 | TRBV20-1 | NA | CSAKVEKTQYF | TGCAGTGCTAAAGTGGAAAAGACCCAGTACTTC
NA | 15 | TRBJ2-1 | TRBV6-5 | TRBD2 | CASSPRLAGGHEQFF | TGTGCCAGCAGTCCGCGACTAGCGGGAGGTCATGAGCAGTTCTTC
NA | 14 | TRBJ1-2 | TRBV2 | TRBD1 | CASRRDSSNYGYTF | TGTGCCAGCAGACGGGACAGCTCGAACTATGGCTACACCTTC
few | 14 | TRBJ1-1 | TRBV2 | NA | CASSAGWGYTEAFF | TGTGCCAGCAGTGCGGGTTGGGGGTACACTGAAGCTTTCTTT
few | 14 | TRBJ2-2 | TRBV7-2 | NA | CASSLARGTGELFF | TGTGCCAGCAGCTTAGCGCGGGGTACCGGGGAGCTGTTTTTT
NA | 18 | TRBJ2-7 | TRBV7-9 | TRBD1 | CASSPTGVLGTGSYEQYF | TGTGCCAGCAGCCCGACAGGTGTCTTGGGGACAGGGAGCTACGAGCAGTACTTC
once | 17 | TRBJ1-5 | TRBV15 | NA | CATSGGADRYSNQPQHF | TGTGCCACCAGCGGGGGGGCAGACCGTTATAGCAATCAGCCCCAGCATTTT
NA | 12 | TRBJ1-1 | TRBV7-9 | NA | CASSASGEAAFF | TGTGCCAGCAGCGCTTCAGGGGAGGCGGCTTTCTTT
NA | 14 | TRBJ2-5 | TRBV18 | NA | CASSPSQGKETQYF | TGTGCCAGCTCACCTTCACAGGGCAAAGAGACCCAGTACTTC
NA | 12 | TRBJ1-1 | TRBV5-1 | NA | CASSLGGYEAFF | TGCGCCAGCAGCTTGGGGGGGTATGAAGCTTTCTTT
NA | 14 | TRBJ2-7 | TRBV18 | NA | CASHRRGDSYEQYF | TGTGCCAGCCACAGACGAGGAGATTCCTACGAGCAGTACTTC
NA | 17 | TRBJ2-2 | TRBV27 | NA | CASSSPWGAGYTGELFF | TGTGCCAGCAGTTCGCCCTGGGGGGCGGGATACACCGGGGAGCTGTTTTTT
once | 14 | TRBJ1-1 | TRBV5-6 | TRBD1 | CASSPPDRGSEAFF | TGTGCCAGCAGCCCCCCGGACAGGGGTTCTGAAGCTTTCTTT
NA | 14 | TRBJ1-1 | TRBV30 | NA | CAWVFGATHTEAFF | TGTGCCTGGGTTTTCGGGGCTACTCACACTGAAGCTTTCTTT
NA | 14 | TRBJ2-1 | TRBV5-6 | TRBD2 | CASSLGLAYNEQFF | TGTGCCAGCAGCTTGGGACTAGCTTACAATGAGCAGTTCTTC
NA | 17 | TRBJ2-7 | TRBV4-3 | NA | CASSHAQTWDGSYEQYF | TGCGCCAGCAGCCATGCCCAAACCTGGGACGGAAGCTACGAGCAGTACTTC
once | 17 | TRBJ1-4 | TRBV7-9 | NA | CASSLFVAGWTNEKLFF | TGTGCCAGCAGCTTATTCGTCGCAGGGTGGACTAATGAAAAACTGTTTTTT
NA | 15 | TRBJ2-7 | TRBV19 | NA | CASSIAGVAAYEQYF | TGTGCCAGTAGTATAGCCGGTGTAGCGGCCTACGAGCAGTACTTC
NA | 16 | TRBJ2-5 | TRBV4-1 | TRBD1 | CASSQALTGGQETQYF | TGCGCCAGCAGCCAGGCACTAACAGGGGGACAAGAGACCCAGTACTTC
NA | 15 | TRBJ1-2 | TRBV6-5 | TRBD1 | CASRYRDRGPYGYTF | TGTGCCAGCAGATACCGGGACAGGGGTCCCTATGGCTACACCTTC
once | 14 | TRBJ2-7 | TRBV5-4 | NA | CASSRTDTPYQQYF | TGTGCCAGCAGCCGAACGGACACGCCCTACCAGCAGTACTTC